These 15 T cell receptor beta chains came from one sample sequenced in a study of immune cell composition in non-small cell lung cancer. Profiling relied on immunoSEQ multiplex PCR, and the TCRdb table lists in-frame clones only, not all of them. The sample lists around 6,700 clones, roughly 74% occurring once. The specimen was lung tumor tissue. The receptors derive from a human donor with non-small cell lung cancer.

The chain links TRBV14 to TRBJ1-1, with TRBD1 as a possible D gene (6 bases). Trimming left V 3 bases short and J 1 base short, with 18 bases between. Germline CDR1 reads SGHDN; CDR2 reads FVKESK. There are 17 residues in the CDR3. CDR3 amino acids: CASSHLRGQSGNTEAFF. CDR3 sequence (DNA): TGTGCCAGCAGCCACCTAAGAGGACAGTCGGGGAACACTGAAGCTTTCTTT. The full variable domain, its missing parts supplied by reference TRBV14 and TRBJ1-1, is EAGVTQFPSHSVIEKGQTVTLRCDPISGHDNLYWYRRVMGKEIKFLLHFVKESKQDESGMPNNRFLAERTGGTYSTLKVQPAELEDSGVYFCASSHLRGQSGNTEAFFGQGTRLTVV.

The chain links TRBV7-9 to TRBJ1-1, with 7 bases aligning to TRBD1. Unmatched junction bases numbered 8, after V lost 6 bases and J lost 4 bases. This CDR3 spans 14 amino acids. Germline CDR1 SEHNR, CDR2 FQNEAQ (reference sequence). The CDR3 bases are TGTGCCAGCAGTCAAAGACAGGGATTCACTGAAGCTTTCTTT. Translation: CASSQRQGFTEAFF.

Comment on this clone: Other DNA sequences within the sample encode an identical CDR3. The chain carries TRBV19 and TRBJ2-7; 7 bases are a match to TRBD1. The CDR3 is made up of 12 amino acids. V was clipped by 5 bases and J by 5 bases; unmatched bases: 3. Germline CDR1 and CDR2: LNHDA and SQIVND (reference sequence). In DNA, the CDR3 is TGTGCCAGTAGTCGCGACAGGGACGAGCAGTACTTC. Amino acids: CASSRDRDEQYF. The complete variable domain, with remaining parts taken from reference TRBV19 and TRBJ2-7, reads DGGITQSPKYLFRKEGQNVTLSCEQNLNHDAMYWYRQDPGQGLRLIYYSQIVNDFQKGDIAEGYSVSREKKESFPLTVTSAQKNPTAFYLCASSRDRDEQYFGPGTRLTVT.

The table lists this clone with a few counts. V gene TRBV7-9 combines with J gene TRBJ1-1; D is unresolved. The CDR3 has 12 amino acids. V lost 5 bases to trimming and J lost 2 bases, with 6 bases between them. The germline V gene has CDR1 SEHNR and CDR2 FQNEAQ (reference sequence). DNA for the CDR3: TGTGCCAGCAGCGTACAAAACACTGAAGCTTTCTTT. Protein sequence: CASSVQNTEAFF.

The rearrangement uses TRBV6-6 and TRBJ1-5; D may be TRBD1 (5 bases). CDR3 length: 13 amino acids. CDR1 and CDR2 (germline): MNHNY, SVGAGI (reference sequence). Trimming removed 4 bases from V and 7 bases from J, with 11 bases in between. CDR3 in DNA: TGTGCCAGCAGTTCCAGGGCAGGCCAGCCCCAGCATTTT. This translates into CASSSRAGQPQHF.

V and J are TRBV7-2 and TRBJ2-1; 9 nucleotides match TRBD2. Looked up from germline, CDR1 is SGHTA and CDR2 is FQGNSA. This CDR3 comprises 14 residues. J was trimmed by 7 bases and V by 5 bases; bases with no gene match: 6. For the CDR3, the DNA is TGTGCCAGCAGCCAATTTAGCGGGAGTAATGAGCAGTTCTTC. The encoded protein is CASSQFSGSNEQFF.

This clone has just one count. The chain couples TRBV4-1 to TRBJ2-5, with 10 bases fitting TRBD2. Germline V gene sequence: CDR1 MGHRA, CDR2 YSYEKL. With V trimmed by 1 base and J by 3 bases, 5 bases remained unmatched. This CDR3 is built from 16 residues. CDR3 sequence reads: CASSQVGSGRKETQYF. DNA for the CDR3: TGCGCCAGCAGCCAAGTCGGTAGCGGGAGGAAAGAGACCCAGTACTTC.

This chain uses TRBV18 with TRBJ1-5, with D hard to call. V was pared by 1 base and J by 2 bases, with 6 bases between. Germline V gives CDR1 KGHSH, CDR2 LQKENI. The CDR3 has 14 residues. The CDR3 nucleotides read TGTGCCAGCTCACCACAGGAGGGCAATCAGCCCCAGCATTTT. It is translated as CASSPQEGNQPQHF.

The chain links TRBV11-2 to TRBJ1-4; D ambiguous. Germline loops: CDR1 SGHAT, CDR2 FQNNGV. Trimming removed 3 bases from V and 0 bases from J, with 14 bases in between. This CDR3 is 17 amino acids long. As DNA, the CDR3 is TGTGCCAGCAGCTTGACGGGAACCCTCACAACTAATGAAAAACTGTTTTTT. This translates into CASSLTGTLTTNEKLFF.

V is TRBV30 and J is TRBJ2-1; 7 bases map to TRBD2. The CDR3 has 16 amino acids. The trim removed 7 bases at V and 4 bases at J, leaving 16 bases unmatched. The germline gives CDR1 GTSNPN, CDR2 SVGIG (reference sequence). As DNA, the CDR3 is TGTGCCTTTCAAGAGGCGGTAGCGGGTGCATACAATGAGCAGTTCTTC. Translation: CAFQEAVAGAYNEQFF.

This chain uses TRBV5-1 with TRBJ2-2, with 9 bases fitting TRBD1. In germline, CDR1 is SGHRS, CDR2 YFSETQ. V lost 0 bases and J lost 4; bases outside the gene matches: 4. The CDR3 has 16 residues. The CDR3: CASSLAVTGGTGELFF. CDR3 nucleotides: TGCGCCAGCAGCTTGGCCGTGACAGGGGGCACCGGGGAGCTGTTTTTT.

The CDR3 loop reads CTSRAGDSLSNQPQHF. The CDR3 DNA is TGCACCAGCAGGGCAGGGGATAGCTTAAGCAATCAGCCCCAGCATTTT. The rearrangement links TRBV1 to TRBJ1-5; the table's TRBD1 call for D was not verified on the DNA. TRBV1 is a listed pseudogene. CDR3 length: 16 residues.

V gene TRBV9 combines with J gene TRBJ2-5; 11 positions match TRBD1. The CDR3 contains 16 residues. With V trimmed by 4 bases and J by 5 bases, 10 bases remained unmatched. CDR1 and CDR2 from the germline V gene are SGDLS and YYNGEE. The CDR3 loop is CASSPRDRGIRETQYF. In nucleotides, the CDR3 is TGTGCCAGCAGCCCCCGGGACAGGGGGATCCGGGAGACCCAGTACTTC.

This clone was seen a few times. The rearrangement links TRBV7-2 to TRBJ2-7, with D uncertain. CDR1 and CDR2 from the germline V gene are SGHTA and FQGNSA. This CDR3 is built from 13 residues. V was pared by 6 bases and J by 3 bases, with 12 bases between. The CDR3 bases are TGTGCCAGCAGTTCCCCTTCGCGCTACGAGCAGTACTTC. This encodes CASSSPSRYEQYF.

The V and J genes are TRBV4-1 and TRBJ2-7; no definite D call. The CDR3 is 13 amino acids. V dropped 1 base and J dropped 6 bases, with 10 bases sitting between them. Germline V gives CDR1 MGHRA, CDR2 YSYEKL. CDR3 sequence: CASSQAIAREQYF. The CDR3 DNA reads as TGCGCCAGCAGCCAAGCTATCGCTCGCGAGCAGTACTTC.